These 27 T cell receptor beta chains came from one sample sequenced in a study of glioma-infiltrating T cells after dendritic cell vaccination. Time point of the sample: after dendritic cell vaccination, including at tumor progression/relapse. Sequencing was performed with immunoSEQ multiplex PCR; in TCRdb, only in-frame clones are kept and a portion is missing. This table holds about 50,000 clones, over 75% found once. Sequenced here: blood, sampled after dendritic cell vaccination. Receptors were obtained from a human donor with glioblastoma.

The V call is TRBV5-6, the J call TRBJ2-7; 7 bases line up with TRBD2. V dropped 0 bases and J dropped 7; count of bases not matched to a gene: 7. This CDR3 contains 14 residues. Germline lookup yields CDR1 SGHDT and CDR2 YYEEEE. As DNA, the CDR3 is TGTGCCAGCAGCTTGGCCGCTTGGGGAGGGGAGCAGTACTTC. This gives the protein CASSLAAWGGEQYF.

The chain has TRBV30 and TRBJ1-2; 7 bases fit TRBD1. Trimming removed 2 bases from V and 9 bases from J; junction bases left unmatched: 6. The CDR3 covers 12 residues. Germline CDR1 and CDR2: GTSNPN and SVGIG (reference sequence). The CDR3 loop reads CAWSRQGGSYTF. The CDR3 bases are TGTGCCTGGAGTAGGCAGGGGGGAAGCTACACCTTC.

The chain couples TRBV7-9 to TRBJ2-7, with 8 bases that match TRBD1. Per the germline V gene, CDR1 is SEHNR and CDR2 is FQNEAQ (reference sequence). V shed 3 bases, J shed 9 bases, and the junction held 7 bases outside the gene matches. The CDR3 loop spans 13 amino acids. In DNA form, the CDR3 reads TGTGCCAGCAGCTTTGGACAGGGTCTAATGCAGTACTTC. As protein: CASSFGQGLMQYF.

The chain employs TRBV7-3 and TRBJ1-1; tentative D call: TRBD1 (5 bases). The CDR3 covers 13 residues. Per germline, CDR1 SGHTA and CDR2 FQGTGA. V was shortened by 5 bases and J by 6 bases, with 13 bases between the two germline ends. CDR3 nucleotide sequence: TGTGCCAGCAGCCCTGATTTAGGGGCTGAAGCTTTCTTT. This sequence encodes CASSPDLGAEAFF.

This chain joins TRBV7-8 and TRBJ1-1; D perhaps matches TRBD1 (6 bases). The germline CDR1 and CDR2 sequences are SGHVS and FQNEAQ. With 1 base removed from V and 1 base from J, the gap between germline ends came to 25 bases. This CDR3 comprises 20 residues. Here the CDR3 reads CASSLGLGAGAGTRNTEAFF. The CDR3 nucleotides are TGTGCCAGCAGCTTAGGATTAGGGGCAGGGGCAGGGACGAGGAACACTGAAGCTTTCTTT.

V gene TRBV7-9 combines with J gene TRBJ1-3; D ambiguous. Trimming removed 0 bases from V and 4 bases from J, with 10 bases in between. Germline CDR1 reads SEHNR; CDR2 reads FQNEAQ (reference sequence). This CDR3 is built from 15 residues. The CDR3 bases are TGTGCCAGCAGCTTAGCTGGTGGCTCAGGAAACACCATATATTTT. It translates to CASSLAGGSGNTIYF.

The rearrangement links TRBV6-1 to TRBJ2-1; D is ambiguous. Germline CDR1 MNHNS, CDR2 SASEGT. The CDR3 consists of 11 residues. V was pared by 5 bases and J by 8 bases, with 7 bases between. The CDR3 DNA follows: TGTGCCAGCAGTCCCCGGGATGAGCAGTTCTTC. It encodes CASSPRDEQFF.

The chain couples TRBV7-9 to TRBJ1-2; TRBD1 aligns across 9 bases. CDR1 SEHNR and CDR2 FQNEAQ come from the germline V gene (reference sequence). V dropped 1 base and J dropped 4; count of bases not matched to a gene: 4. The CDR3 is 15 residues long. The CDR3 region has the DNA TGTGCCAGCAGCTTAGAGACAGGGGGGACCTATGGCTACACCTTC. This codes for CASSLETGGTYGYTF. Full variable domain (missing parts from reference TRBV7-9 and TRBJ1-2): DTGVSQNPRHKITKRGQNVTFRCDPISEHNRLYWYRQTLGQGPEFLTYFQNEAQLEKSRLLSDRFSAERPKGSFSTLEIQRTEQGDSAMYLCASSLETGGTYGYTFGSGTRLTVV.

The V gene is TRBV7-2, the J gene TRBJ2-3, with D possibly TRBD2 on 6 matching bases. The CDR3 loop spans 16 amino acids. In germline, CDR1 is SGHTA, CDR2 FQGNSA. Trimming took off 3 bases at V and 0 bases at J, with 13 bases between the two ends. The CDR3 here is CASSFLTSPSTDTQYF. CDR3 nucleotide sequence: TGTGCCAGCAGCTTCCTAACTAGCCCGAGCACAGATACGCAGTATTTT.

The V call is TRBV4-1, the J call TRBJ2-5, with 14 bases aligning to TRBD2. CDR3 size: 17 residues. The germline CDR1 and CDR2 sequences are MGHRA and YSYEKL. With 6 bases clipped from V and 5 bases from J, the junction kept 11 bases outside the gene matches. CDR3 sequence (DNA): TGCGCCAGCAGTCGACTTGGACTAGCGGGAGGTTTGGAGACCCAGTACTTC. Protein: CASSRLGLAGGLETQYF.

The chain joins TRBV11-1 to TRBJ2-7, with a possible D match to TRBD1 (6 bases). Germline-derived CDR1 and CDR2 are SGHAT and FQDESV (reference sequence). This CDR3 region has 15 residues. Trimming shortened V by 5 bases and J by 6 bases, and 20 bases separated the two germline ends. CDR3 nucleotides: TGTGCCAGCAGCCCTACAGGGCACTCGGGTTTCGAGCAGTACTTC. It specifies CASSPTGHSGFEQYF.

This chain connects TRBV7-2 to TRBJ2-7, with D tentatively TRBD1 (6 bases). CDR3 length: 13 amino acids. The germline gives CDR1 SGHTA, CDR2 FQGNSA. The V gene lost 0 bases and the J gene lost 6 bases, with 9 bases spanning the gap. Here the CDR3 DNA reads TGTGCCAGCAGCTTAGCCAAAGGGGGCGAGCAGTACTTC. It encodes CASSLAKGGEQYF.

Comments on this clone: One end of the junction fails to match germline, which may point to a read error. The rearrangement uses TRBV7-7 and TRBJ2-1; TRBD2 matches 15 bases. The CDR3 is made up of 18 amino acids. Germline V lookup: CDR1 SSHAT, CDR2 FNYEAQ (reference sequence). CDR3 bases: TGTGCTAGCAGCCAGGGACTAGCGGGAGGAGGGTTGGGCGATGAGCAGTTCTTC. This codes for CASSQGLAGGGLGDEQFF. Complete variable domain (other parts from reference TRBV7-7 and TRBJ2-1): GAGVSQSPRYKVTKRGQDVTLRCDPISSHATLYWYQQALGQGPEFLTYFNYEAQPDKSGLPSDRFSAERPEGSISTLTIQRTEQRDSAMYRCASSQGLAGGGLGDEQFFGPGTRLTVL.

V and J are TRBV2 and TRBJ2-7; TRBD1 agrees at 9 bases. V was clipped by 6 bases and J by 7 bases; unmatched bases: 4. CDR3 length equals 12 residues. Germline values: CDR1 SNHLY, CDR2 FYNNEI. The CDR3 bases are TGTGCCAGCAGGACAGGGGGGTGGGAGCAGTACTTC. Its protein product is CASRTGGWEQYF.

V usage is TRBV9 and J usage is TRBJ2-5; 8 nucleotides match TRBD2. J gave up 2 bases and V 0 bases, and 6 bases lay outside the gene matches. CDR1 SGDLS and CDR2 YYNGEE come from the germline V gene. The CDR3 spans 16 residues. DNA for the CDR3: TGTGCCAGCAGCGTAGAAGGGGTAGCGGGGCAAGAGACCCAGTACTTC. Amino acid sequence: CASSVEGVAGQETQYF.

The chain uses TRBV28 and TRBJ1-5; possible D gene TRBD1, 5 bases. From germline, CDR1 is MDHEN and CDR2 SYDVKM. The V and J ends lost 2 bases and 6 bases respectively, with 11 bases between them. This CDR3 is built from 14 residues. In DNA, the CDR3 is TGTGCCAGCAGTTTAGCGGGGGTTCTTCAGCCCCAGCATTTT. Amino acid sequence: CASSLAGVLQPQHF.

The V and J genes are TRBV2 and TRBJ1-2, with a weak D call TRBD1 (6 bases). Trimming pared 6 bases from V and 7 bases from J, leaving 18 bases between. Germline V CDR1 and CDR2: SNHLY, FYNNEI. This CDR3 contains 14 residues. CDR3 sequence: CASSSLTGFGGYTF. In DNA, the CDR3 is TGTGCCAGCAGCTCACTGACAGGTTTTGGTGGCTACACCTTC. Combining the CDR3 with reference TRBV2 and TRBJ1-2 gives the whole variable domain EPEVTQTPSHQVTQMGQEVILRCVPISNHLYFYWYRQILGQKVEFLVSFYNNEISEKSEIFDDQFSVERPDGSNFTLKIRSTKLEDSAMYFCASSSLTGFGGYTFGSGTRLTVV.

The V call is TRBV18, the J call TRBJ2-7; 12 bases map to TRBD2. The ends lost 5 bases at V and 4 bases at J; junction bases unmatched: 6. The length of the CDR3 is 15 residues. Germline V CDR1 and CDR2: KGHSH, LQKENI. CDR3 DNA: TGTGCCAGCTCATCGACTAGCGGGAGTGGGTACGAGCAGTACTTC. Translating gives CASSSTSGSGYEQYF.

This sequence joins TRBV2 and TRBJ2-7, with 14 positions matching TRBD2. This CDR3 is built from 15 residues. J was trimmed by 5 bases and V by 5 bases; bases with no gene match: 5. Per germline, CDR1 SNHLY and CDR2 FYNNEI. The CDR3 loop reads CASSLGLAGDHEQYF. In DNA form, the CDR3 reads TGTGCCAGCAGTCTGGGACTAGCGGGAGACCACGAGCAGTACTTC. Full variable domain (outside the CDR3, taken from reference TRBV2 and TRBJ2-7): EPEVTQTPSHQVTQMGQEVILRCVPISNHLYFYWYRQILGQKVEFLVSFYNNEISEKSEIFDDQFSVERPDGSNFTLKIRSTKLEDSAMYFCASSLGLAGDHEQYFGPGTRLTVT.

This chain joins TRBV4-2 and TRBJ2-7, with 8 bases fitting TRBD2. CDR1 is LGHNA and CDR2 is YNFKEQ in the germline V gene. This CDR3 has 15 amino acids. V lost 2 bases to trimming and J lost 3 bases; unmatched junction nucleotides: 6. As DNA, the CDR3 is TGTGCCAGCAGCCAAAGAGCGGGAGCTGACTACGAGCAGTACTTC. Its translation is CASSQRAGADYEQYF.

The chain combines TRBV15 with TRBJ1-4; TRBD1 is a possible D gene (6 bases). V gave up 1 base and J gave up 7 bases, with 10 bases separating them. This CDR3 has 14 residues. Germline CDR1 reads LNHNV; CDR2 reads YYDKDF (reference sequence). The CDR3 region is CATSRAGQPEKLFF. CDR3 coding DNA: TGTGCCACCAGCAGAGCTGGACAGCCTGAAAAACTGTTTTTT.

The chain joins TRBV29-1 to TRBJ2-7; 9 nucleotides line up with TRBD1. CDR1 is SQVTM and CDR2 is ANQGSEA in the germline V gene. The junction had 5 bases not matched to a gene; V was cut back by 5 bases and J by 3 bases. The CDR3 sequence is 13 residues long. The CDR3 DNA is TGCAGCGTTAGTGACAGGGGGGGCTACGAGCAGTACTTC. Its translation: CSVSDRGGYEQYF.

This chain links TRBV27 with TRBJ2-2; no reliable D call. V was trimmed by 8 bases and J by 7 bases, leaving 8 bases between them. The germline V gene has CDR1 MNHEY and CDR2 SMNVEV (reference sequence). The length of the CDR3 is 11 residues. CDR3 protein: CASYWLGELFF. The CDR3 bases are TGTGCCAGCTATTGGCTCGGGGAGCTGTTTTTT.

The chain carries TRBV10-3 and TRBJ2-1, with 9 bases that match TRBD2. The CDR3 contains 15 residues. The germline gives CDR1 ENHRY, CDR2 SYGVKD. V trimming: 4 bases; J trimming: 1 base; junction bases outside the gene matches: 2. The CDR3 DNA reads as TGTGCCATCAGTGGTAGCGGGGGATCCTACAATGAGCAGTTCTTC. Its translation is CAISGSGGSYNEQFF.

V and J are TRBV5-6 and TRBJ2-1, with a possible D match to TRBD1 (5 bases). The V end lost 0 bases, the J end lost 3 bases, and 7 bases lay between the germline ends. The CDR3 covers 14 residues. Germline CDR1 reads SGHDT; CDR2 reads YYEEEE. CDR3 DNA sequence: TGTGCCAGCAGCTTGGGACAGTACTACAATGAGCAGTTCTTC. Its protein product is CASSLGQYYNEQFF.

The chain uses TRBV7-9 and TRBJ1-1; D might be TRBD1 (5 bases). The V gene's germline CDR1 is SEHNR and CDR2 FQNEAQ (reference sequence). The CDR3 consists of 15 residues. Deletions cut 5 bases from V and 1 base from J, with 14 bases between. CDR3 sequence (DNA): TGTGCCAGCAGCCTATCCGAAGGGGCGAACACTGAAGCTTTCTTT. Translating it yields CASSLSEGANTEAFF.

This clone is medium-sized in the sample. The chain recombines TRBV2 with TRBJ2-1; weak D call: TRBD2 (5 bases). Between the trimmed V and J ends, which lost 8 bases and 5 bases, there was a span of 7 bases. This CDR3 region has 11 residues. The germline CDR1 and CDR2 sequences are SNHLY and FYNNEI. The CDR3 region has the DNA TGTGCCAGCGGACTTAACAATGAGCAGTTCTTC. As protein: CASGLNNEQFF.